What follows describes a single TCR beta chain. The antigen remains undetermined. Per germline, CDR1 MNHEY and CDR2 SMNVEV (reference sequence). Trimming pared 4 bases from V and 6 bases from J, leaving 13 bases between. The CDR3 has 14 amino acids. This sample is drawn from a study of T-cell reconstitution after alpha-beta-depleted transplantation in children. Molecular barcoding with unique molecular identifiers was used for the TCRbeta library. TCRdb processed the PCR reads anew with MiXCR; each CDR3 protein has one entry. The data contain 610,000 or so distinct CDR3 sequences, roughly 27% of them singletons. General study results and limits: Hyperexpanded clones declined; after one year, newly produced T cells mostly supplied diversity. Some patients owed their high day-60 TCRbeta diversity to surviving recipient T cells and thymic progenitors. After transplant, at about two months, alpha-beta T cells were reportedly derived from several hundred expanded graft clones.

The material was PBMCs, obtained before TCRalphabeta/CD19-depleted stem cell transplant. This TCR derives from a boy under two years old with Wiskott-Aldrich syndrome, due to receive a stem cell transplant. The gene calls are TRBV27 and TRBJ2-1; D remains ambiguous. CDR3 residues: CASSSTRLTNEQFF. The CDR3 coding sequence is TGTGCCAGCAGTTCCACCCGGCTGACCAATGAGCAGTTCTTC.